This T cell receptor beta chain was documented in a study of glioma-infiltrating T cells after dendritic cell vaccination. Study conclusions and caveats: Estimated pretreatment TIL content predicted outcome after dendritic cell vaccination.

The CDR3 contains 15 residues. Per the germline V gene, CDR1 is SGHNT and CDR2 is YYREEE (reference sequence). V was cut by 3 bases and J by 0 bases, with 9 bases left in between. On this clone: What it recognizes is unknown.

Up to 2 ug genomic DNA was used for TCRB CDR3 amplification. The method was immunoSEQ multiplex PCR; TCRdb's version includes in-frame clones alone and lacks a portion of them. The table has some 90,000 clones, roughly four fifths seen once. Time point denoted: after dendritic cell vaccination, including at tumor progression/relapse. The chain combines TRBV5-4 with TRBJ1-4, with TRBD1 as a possible D gene (5 bases). The sample was blood, taken after dendritic cell vaccination. This sequence was found in a human donor with glioblastoma. The CDR3 here is CASSWGGATNEKLFF. The CDR3 DNA is TGTGCCAGCAGCTGGGGGGGTGCAACTAATGAAAAACTGTTTTTT.